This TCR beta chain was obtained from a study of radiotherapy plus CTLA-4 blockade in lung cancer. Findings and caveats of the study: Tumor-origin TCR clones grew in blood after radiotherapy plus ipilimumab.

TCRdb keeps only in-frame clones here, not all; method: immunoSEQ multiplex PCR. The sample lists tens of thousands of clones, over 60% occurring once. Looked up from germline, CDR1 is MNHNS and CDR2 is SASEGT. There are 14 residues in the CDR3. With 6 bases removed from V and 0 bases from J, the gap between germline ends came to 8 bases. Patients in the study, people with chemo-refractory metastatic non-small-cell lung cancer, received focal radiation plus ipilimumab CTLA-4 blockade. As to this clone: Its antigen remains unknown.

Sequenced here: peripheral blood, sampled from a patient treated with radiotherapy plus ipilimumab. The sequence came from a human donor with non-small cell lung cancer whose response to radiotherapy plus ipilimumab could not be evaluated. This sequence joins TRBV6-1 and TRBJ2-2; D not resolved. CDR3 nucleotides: TGTGCCAGCAGCCTCACGGCGAACACCGGGGAGCTGTTTTTT. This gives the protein CASSLTANTGELFF.